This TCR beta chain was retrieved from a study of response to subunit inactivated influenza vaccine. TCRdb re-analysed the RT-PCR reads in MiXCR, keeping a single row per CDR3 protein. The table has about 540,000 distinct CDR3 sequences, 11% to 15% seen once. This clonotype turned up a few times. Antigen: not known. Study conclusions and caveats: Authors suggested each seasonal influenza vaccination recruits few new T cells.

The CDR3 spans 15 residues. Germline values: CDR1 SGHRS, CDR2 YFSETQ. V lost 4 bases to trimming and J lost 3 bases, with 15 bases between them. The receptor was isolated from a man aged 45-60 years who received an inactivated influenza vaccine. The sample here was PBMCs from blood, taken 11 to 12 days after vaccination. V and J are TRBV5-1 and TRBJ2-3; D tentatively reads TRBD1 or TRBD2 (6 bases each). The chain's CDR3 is CASSPGSGATDTQYF. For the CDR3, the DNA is TGCGCCAGCAGCCCTGGGTCGGGGGCTACAGATACGCAGTATTTT.